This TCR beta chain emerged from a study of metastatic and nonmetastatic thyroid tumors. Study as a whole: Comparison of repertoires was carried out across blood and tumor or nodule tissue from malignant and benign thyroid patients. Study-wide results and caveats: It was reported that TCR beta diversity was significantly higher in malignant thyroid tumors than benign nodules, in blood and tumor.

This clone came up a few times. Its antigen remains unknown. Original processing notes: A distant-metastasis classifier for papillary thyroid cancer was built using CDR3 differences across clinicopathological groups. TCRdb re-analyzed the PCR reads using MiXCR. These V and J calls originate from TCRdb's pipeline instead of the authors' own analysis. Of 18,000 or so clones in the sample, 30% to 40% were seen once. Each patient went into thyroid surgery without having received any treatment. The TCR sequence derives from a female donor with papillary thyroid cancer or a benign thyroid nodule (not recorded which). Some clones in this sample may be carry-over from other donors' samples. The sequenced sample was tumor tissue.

Written as DNA, the CDR3 is TGTGCCAGCAGCGCTGGGGACAGGCTTCGGGAAGACAATCAGCCCCAGCATTTT. Translation gives CASSAGDRLREDNQPQHF. The rearrangement joins TRBV28 to TRBJ1-5, with 8 bases aligning to TRBD1. The CDR3 is 18 amino acids. The germline gives CDR1 MDHEN, CDR2 SYDVKM. V dropped 6 bases and J dropped 3; count of bases not matched to a gene: 16.